This T cell receptor (beta chain) was found in a study of blood T cell repertoires in COVID-19. Whole-study context: Specimens from acute and convalescent COVID-19 originated in the United States, Italy and Spain. Sources were T cells, B-cell-depleted T cells, or PBMCs; the material itself was cDNA or gDNA.

The table lists this clone with a count of one. Germline-derived CDR1 and CDR2 are SGHDT and YYEEEE. Trimming pared 1 base from V and 9 bases from J, leaving 11 bases between. The CDR3 runs 12 residues. The repertoire was sequenced with immunoSEQ multiplex PCR; TCRdb's copy has only in-frame clones and lacks some. The repertoire has roughly 140,000 clones, around 84% of them found once; the top ten carry roughly 5.7%. Living in 24 US areas, the participants were between roughly 18 and 89 years of age. Sequencing used PBMCs or T cells enriched from blood (not recorded which). The chain uses TRBV5-6 and TRBJ2-7; D unresolved. The source is a woman aged 45-65 years who had been exposed to COVID-19. The DNA for the CDR3 is TGTGCCAGCAGCTTGCCCGTGGGCGTGCAGTACTTC. Encoded protein: CASSLPVGVQYF.